One sample yielded the 31 T cell receptor beta chains listed below, sequenced in a study of T cells after yellow fever vaccination. TCRdb processed the 5' RACE reads anew with MiXCR; each CDR3 protein has one entry. This repertoire shows about 430,000 distinct CDR3 sequences, around 20% found once; its top ten account for roughly a sixth. The material sequenced was PBMCs, taken before the yellow fever booster vaccination. The origin of the receptors is a man aged 18-30 years who received the YFV17D yellow fever vaccine.

This clonotype was recorded at least ten times. Compared with germline, one end of the junction differs, possibly owing to a read error. The CDR3 protein is CASSLAGRETQYF. As DNA, the CDR3 is TGTGCCAGCAGCTTAGCAGGCCGGGAGACCCAGTACTTC. The rearrangement uses TRBV12-3 or TRBV12-4 and TRBJ2-5, with D hard to call. The CDR3 length is 13 residues.

V is TRBV6-6 and J is TRBJ1-5; D is unresolved. V lost 2 bases to trimming and J lost 7 bases, with 9 bases between them. The CDR3 is 13 residues long. Germline V lookup: CDR1 MNHNY, CDR2 SVGAGI (reference sequence). CDR3: CASSYLGLQPQHF. The CDR3 nucleotides read TGTGCCAGCAGTTACCTGGGCCTCCAGCCCCAGCATTTT.

This clonotype has more than one count but fewer than ten. V gene TRBV5-1 combines with J gene TRBJ2-1; D may be TRBD2 (5 bases). The CDR3 is 15 residues long. V was trimmed by 0 bases and J by 5 bases, leaving 12 bases between them. CDR1 and CDR2 from the germline V gene are SGHRS and YFSETQ. This chain's CDR3 is CASSLDGVGDNEQFF. The CDR3 DNA is TGCGCCAGCAGCTTGGACGGGGTCGGGGACAATGAGCAGTTCTTC.

This clonotype was seen more than once but under ten times. The rearrangement joins TRBV12-3 or TRBV12-4 to TRBJ1-5, with a tentative D call TRBD1 (5 bases). This CDR3 is 12 amino acids long. The V end lost 4 bases, the J end lost 9 bases, and 10 bases lay between the germline ends. The CDR3: CASSWAGGPQHF. The CDR3 nucleotides read TGTGCCAGCAGTTGGGCCGGGGGGCCCCAGCATTTT.

The chain links TRBV29-1 to TRBJ2-3; D remains ambiguous. Germline V gene data show CDR1 as SQVTM and CDR2 as ANQGSEA. This CDR3 region has 13 residues. Trimming shortened V by 3 bases and J by 0 bases, and 7 bases separated the two germline ends. The CDR3 DNA reads as TGCAGCGTTGAGGTAGCTAGCACAGATACGCAGTATTTT. Translating gives CSVEVASTDTQYF.

The sample holds a few counts of this clonotype. The gene calls are TRBV6-5 and TRBJ2-2; D not certain. V was pared by 5 bases and J by 4 bases, with 14 bases between. This CDR3 is built from 15 residues. Germline CDR1 MNHEY, CDR2 SVGAGI. This CDR3 is CASSPGWAVTGELFF. DNA for the CDR3: TGTGCCAGCAGTCCTGGTTGGGCAGTCACCGGGGAGCTGTTTTTT.

The chain recombines TRBV20-1 with TRBJ2-3, with TRBD1 as a possible D gene (6 bases). The CDR3 runs 19 residues. The germline V gene has CDR1 DFQATT and CDR2 SNEGSKA (reference sequence). CDR3 in DNA: TGCAGCGTTATAACCGCCAGGGGTGGTTGGGTCGGTGGCACAGATACGCAGTATTTT. This encodes CSVITARGGWVGGTDTQYF.

The rearrangement uses TRBV5-1 and TRBJ2-6; unclear D gene. CDR1 and CDR2 (germline): SGHRS, YFSETQ. Deletions cut 2 bases from V and 0 bases from J, with 3 bases between. The CDR3 is made up of 14 amino acids. The CDR3 loop reads CASSFRSGANVLTF. The CDR3 nucleotides read TGCGCCAGCAGCTTCCGCTCTGGGGCCAACGTCCTGACTTTC.

This clonotype was picked up a small number of times. The chain recombines TRBV7-2 with TRBJ2-1; D not resolved. Germline V gene lookup returns CDR1 SGHTA and CDR2 FQGNSA. The CDR3 consists of 15 residues. Trimming cost V 6 bases and J 0 bases, with 12 bases left between them. In nucleotides, the CDR3 is TGTGCCAGCAGGGGTCCAAGGAGCTCCTACAATGAGCAGTTCTTC. Translated, it gives CASRGPRSSYNEQFF.

This clonotype has a handful of counts. The chain carries TRBV12-3 or TRBV12-4 and TRBJ1-2; no firm D call. The CDR3 length is 10 residues. The ends were cut back, 8 bases at V and 8 bases at J, with 9 bases in the middle. CDR3 amino acids: CASGPLGYTF. The CDR3 nucleotides read TGTGCCAGCGGGCCTTTGGGCTACACCTTC.

This clonotype was recorded a few times. J is TRBJ2-7 and V is TRBV20-1, with D hard to call. With 0 bases removed from V and 3 bases from J, the gap between germline ends came to 9 bases. Germline V lookup: CDR1 DFQATT, CDR2 SNEGSKA (reference sequence). This CDR3 has 13 residues. The CDR3 protein is CSARDPLIYEQYF. Here the CDR3 DNA reads TGCAGTGCTAGAGACCCCCTAATCTACGAGCAGTACTTC.

In this sample, this clonotype turned up a few times. The rearrangement uses TRBV29-1 and TRBJ1-1; 7 bases are shared with TRBD1. The V segment lost 4 bases and the J segment 12 bases; nucleotides outside the gene matches: 11. The germline V gene has CDR1 SQVTM and CDR2 ANQGSEA. The CDR3 is 12 amino acids. CDR3 amino acids: CSVVLTGVLPFF. Here the CDR3 DNA reads TGCAGCGTTGTGCTCACAGGGGTACTTCCTTTCTTT.

This rearrangement joins TRBV4-1 to TRBJ2-2, with 9 bases fitting TRBD1. Trimming took 1 base from V and 4 from J; bases not matched to a gene: 4. Germline values: CDR1 MGHRA, CDR2 YSYEKL. The CDR3 is 16 amino acids. In DNA form, the CDR3 reads TGCGCCAGCAGCCAAGTATACAGGGGGCGCACCGGGGAGCTGTTTTTT. It encodes CASSQVYRGRTGELFF.

This clonotype was detected only a few times. The J gene is TRBJ1-4, the V gene TRBV12-3 or TRBV12-4; D is unclear. Trimming took off 6 bases at V and 6 bases at J, with 8 bases between the two ends. The CDR3 length is 12 residues. The CDR3 protein is CASRGNYEKLFF. CDR3 DNA sequence: TGTGCCAGCAGGGGGAACTATGAAAAACTGTTTTTT.

The chain uses TRBV5-1 and TRBJ2-1; D not certain. V lost 0 bases and J 6 bases, leaving 10 bases between the germline ends. The germline CDR1 and CDR2 sequences are SGHRS and YFSETQ. The CDR3 extends over 14 amino acids. CDR3 bases: TGCGCCAGCAGCTTGGTAGGCCTCCCCAATGAGCAGTTCTTC. Its protein product is CASSLVGLPNEQFF.

The rearrangement links TRBV18 to TRBJ2-7; either TRBD1 or TRBD2 may fit D (5 bases each). Per the germline V gene, CDR1 is KGHSH and CDR2 is LQKENI. The V gene lost 3 bases and the J gene lost 4 bases, with 13 bases spanning the gap. The CDR3 is made up of 14 amino acids. For the CDR3, the DNA is TGTGCCAGCTCACCCGGGTGGGGGAAGTACGAGCAGTACTTC. The encoded protein is CASSPGWGKYEQYF.

The V and J genes are TRBV12-3 or TRBV12-4 and TRBJ2-5, with 10 bases that match TRBD2. Germline trimming cut 6 bases from V and 5 bases from J; bases unmatched to any gene: 9. CDR3 size: 15 residues. DNA of the CDR3: TGTGCCAGCAGCCTAGCGGGGGCCGGAGAGGAGACCCAGTACTTC. The encoded protein is CASSLAGAGEETQYF.

This clonotype came up a few times. The chain joins TRBV7-2 to TRBJ2-2; the match to TRBD2 covers 16 bases. V was pared by 5 bases and J by 7 bases, with 10 bases of the junction left unmatched. Per germline, CDR1 SGHTA and CDR2 FQGNSA. The CDR3 totals 18 residues. In DNA, the CDR3 is TGTGCCAGCAGCCCCACCGGGACTAGCGGGGGGGCCTACGGGGAGCTGTTTTTT. This codes for CASSPTGTSGGAYGELFF.

This clonotype was seen more than once but under ten times. V and J are TRBV12-3 or TRBV12-4 and TRBJ1-3; D is undetermined. V lost 3 bases to trimming and J lost 0 bases, with 6 bases between them. The CDR3 is made up of 14 amino acids. DNA for the CDR3: TGTGCCAGCAGTTTGCGCCACTCTGGAAACACCATATATTTT. This sequence encodes CASSLRHSGNTIYF.

This clonotype was found a few times. The rearrangement links TRBV11-1 to TRBJ2-7; 10 positions agree with TRBD2. Trimming cost V 3 bases and J 1 base; bases outside gene matches: 3. Germline lookup yields CDR1 SGHAT and CDR2 FQDESV (reference sequence). The CDR3 has 15 amino acids. The CDR3: CASSFVAGGSYEQYF. As DNA, the CDR3 is TGTGCCAGCAGCTTTGTAGCGGGGGGATCCTACGAGCAGTACTTC.

The gene calls are TRBV6-5 and TRBJ1-2; D perhaps matches TRBD1 (5 bases). Per germline, CDR1 MNHEY and CDR2 SVGAGI. The CDR3 loop spans 14 amino acids. Trimming pared 7 bases from V and 3 bases from J, leaving 15 bases between. CDR3 nucleotide sequence: TGTGCCAGCACCTCCAGGGCCGGGGACTATGGCTACACCTTC. It codes for CASTSRAGDYGYTF.

Only a few counts were recorded for this clonotype. The chain has TRBV5-6 and TRBJ1-2; D perhaps matches TRBD1 (6 bases). CDR1 is SGHDT and CDR2 is YYEEEE in the germline V gene. Deletions cut 1 base from V and 8 bases from J, with 9 bases between. CDR3 length equals 12 residues. This CDR3 reads CASSLNGGGYTF. The CDR3 DNA follows: TGTGCCAGCAGCTTGAATGGGGGCGGCTACACCTTC.

This clonotype was counted only a few times. The CDR3 protein is CASSSSWGNEQFF. The DNA of the CDR3 is TGTGCCAGCAGCTCATCTTGGGGCAATGAGCAGTTCTTC. The chain links TRBV7-2 to TRBJ2-1; D is unresolved. CDR3 length: 13 residues. The germline CDR1 and CDR2 sequences are SGHTA and FQGNSA. Trimming took off 4 bases at V and 6 bases at J, with 10 bases between the two ends.

This clonotype was counted only a few times. The rearrangement joins TRBV7-3 to TRBJ1-5; 7 bases map to TRBD1. V lost 3 bases and J lost 1; bases outside the gene matches: 6. In germline, CDR1 is SGHTA, CDR2 FQGTGA. The CDR3 extends over 16 amino acids. CDR3 sequence: CASSFSGGESNQPQHF. In DNA form, the CDR3 reads TGTGCCAGCAGCTTCTCAGGGGGGGAAAGCAATCAGCCCCAGCATTTT.

This chain uses TRBV5-6 with TRBJ2-5; D call uncertain. This CDR3 spans 14 amino acids. Trimming removed 0 bases at V and 3 bases at J, with 9 bases between. Germline values: CDR1 SGHDT, CDR2 YYEEEE. The CDR3 region has the DNA TGTGCCAGCAGCTTGGTTAGCCCAAAAGAGACCCAGTACTTC. Amino acids: CASSLVSPKETQYF.

The chain couples TRBV18 to TRBJ1-1; D remains unclear. V was clipped by 2 bases and J by 5 bases, with 15 bases between them. The CDR3 loop spans 15 amino acids. CDR1 and CDR2 (germline): KGHSH, LQKENI. In nucleotides, the CDR3 is TGTGCCAGCTCACCAACGGAGGAGTTGGGGACTGAAGCTTTCTTT. Protein sequence: CASSPTEELGTEAFF.

The chain combines TRBV5-1 with TRBJ1-1; weak D call: TRBD1 (6 bases). This CDR3 spans 14 amino acids. CDR1 SGHRS and CDR2 YFSETQ come from the germline V gene. Trimming removed 4 bases from V and 1 base from J, with 11 bases in between. The CDR3 DNA follows: TGCGCCAGCAGCCCCGGGGACAAGAACACTGAAGCTTTCTTT. Translating gives CASSPGDKNTEAFF.

The gene calls are TRBV4-3 and TRBJ2-2; TRBD1 agrees at 8 bases. This CDR3 contains 15 residues. The germline V gene encodes CDR1 LGHNA and CDR2 YSLEER. V gave up 3 bases and J gave up 6 bases; unmatched junction bases: 6. CDR3 sequence: CASSQYTGGPGELFF. The CDR3, as DNA: TGCGCCAGCAGCCAGTACACAGGGGGGCCCGGGGAGCTGTTTTTT.

There are a few counts of this clonotype. The J gene is TRBJ2-3, the V gene TRBV7-2, with TRBD2 identical over 11 bases. There are 16 residues in the CDR3. Per the germline V gene, CDR1 is SGHTA and CDR2 is FQGNSA. Germline trimming cut 1 base from V and 6 bases from J; bases unmatched to any gene: 6. The CDR3 loop is CASSLGLAGLADTQYF. The CDR3 DNA follows: TGTGCCAGCAGCTTAGGACTAGCGGGGCTTGCGGATACGCAGTATTTT.

The table lists this clonotype with a few counts. V usage is TRBV20-1 and J usage is TRBJ2-2; TRBD1 aligns across 7 bases. The germline V gene has CDR1 DFQATT and CDR2 SNEGSKA (reference sequence). The CDR3 runs 15 residues. Losses at the gene ends were 5 bases for V and 0 bases for J; bases not matched to a gene: 6. CDR3 loop: CSADRAPTNTGELFF. In DNA, the CDR3 is TGCAGTGCTGACAGGGCCCCCACGAACACCGGGGAGCTGTTTTTT.

This clonotype has ten or more counts. This rearrangement joins TRBV7-3 to TRBJ2-3, with D possibly matching TRBD2 (6 bases). The CDR3 covers 14 residues. The germline CDR1 and CDR2 sequences are SGHTA and FQGTGA. V was trimmed by 6 bases and J by 1 base, leaving 11 bases between them. The CDR3 region is CASSSGGGTDTQYF. The CDR3 nucleotides are TGTGCCAGCAGTTCCGGGGGAGGCACAGATACGCAGTATTTT.